This T cell receptor beta chain is drawn from a study of blood T cell repertoires in COVID-19 (dated by TCRdb to about 2020). About the study as a whole: Collaborator samples came from the United States, Italy and Spain and covered acute and convalescent phases of COVID-19. The prospective study material was composed of cDNA or gDNA derived from T cells, B-cell-depleted T cells, or PBMCs. The dataset comprised deeply sampled blood TCRbeta repertoires from subjects exposed to, actively infected with, or recovered from COVID-19. The repertoires were released in a freely available public database intended as a resource for research on the immune response to SARS-CoV-2. Samples came from the ongoing ImmuneRACE study (first 160 participants) plus 1,254 subjects from 6 global collaborators. Nearly every sample came with metadata listing a de-identified subject ID, COVID-19 status, age in years and sex. Where HLA class I and class II types were available, the types were taken from metadata supplied by the sample provider, not from assay-based typing. Points the paper makes about the study in general: The quantity of clinical and demographic metadata differed by source and by participant and was supplied without curation.

In the prospective study, participants were about 18 to 100 years old, resided in about two dozen geographic areas of the United States, and were enrolled through a virtual design. In the prospective study, cohorts were assigned on the basis of participant-reported clinical history obtained from a screening survey and a study questionnaire. Recovered participants in ImmuneRACE Cohort 3 were defined by two consecutive negative NP/OP PCR tests, clearance by a healthcare professional, or resolution of symptoms. In the prospective study, whole blood, serum and a nasopharyngeal or oropharyngeal swab were collected from each participant by mobile phlebotomists. Prospective study participants could optionally give additional blood draws and questionnaires over a roughly two-month period. Prospective study blood samples were shipped either frozen or at room temperature before DNA extraction. The CDR3 spans 14 residues, from the cysteine through the phenylalanine. Just CDR3 DNA is preserved here, 42 bases in frame from base 1. V is cut back by 4 bases and J by 6 bases, with 3 bases in the junction unmatched. The germline V gene encodes CDR1 MDHEN and CDR2 SYDVKM.

To note about this clone: Its cognate antigen has yet to be identified. Nothing much larger sits one base from this clone, and base qualities are not available.

TCRbeta CDR3 regions were amplified from genomic DNA using the immunoSEQ Assay, a bias-controlled multiplex PCR. Processing in the source paper ran as follows. The number of nucleated cells in each sample was estimated from the amplification of reference gene primers within the assay. To quantify the absolute abundance of each unique TCRbeta CDR3 rearrangement, sequence reads were collapsed and filtered. For each sample, productive Simpson clonality was calculated as the square root of Simpson's diversity index over productive rearrangements. The source is immuneACCESS, and TCRdb retained only in-frame sequences with V and J called. Part of the clones is not carried over; for the studies checked, unresolved V genes explain less than half of this, and the remainder is unexplained. That table gives V, J and clone size, and the DNA gave D and trimming. This sample is represented by over 150,000 clones; approximately 88% of them were singletons. The ten largest clones take up approximately 9.4% of the sample.

This sequence originates from a woman aged 18-29 years who had recovered from COVID-19. Sequences were obtained from PBMCs or T cells enriched from blood (not recorded which). This sequence uses TRBV28 and TRBJ1-6; a stretch of 7 junction bases matches TRBD1. CDR3 region: CASSSQGGNSPLHF. The DNA reads as follows: TGTGCCAGCAGTTCTCAGGGGGGTAATTCACCCCTCCACTTT.